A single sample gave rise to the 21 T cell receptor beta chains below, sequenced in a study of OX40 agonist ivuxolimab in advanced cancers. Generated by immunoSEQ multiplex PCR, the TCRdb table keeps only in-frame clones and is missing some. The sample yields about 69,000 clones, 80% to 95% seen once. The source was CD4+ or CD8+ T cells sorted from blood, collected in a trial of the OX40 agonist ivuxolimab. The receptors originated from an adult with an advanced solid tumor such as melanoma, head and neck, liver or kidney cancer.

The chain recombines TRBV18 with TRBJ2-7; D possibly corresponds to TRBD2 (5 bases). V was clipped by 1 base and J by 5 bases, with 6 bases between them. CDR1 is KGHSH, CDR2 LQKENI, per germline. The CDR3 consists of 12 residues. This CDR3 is CASSPQGDEQYF. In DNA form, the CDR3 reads TGTGCCAGCTCACCACAGGGAGACGAGCAGTACTTC.

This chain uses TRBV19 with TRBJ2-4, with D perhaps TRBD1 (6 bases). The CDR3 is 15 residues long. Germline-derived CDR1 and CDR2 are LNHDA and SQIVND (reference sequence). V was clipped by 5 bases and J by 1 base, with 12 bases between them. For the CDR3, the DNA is TGTGCCAGTAGTGACCTGAGGGGGGCCAAAAACATTCAGTACTTC. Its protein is CASSDLRGAKNIQYF.

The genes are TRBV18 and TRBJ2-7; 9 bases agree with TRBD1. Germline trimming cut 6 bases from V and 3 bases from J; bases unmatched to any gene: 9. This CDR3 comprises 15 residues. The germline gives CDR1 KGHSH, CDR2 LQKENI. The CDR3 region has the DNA TGTGCCAGCTCTAGAATGGACAGGGGCAACTACGAGCAGTACTTC. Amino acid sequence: CASSRMDRGNYEQYF.

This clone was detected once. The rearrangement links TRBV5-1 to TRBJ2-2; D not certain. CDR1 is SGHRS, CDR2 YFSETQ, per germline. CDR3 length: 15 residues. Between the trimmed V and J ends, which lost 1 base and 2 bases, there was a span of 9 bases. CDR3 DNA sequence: TGCGCCAGCAGCTTGCCAGAGAAAAACACCGGGGAGCTGTTTTTT. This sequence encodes CASSLPEKNTGELFF.

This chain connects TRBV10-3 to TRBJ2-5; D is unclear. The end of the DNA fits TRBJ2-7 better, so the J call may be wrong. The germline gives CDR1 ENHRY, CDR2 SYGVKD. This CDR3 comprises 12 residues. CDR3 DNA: TGTGCCATCAGTGAGTCGCCCTACGAGCAGTACTTC. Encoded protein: CAISESPYEQYF.

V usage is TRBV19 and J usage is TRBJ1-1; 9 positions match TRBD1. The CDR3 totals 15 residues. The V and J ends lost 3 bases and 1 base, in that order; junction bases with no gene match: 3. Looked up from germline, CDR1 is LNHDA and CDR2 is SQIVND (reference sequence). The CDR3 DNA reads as TGTGCCAGTAGTATCCCGGGACAGGGGAACACTGAAGCTTTCTTT. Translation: CASSIPGQGNTEAFF.

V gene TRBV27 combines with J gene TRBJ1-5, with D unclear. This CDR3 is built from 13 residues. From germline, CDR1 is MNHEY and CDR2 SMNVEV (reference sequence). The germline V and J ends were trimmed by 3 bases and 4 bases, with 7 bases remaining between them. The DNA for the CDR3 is TGTGCCAGCAGTTTGGCCAGGAATCAGCCCCAGCATTTT. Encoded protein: CASSLARNQPQHF.

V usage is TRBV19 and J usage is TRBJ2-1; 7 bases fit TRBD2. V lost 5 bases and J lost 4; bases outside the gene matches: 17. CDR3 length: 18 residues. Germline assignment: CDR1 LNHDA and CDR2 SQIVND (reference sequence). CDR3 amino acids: CASSPSWVLAEAYNEQFF. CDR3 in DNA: TGTGCCAGTAGTCCCTCCTGGGTCCTAGCGGAGGCTTACAATGAGCAGTTCTTC.

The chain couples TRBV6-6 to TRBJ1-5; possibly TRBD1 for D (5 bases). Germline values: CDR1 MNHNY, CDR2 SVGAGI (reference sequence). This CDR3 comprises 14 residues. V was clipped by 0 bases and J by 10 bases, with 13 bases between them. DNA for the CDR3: TGTGCCAGCAGTTACTCGGGGGACGGTATTCCCCAGCATTTT. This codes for CASSYSGDGIPQHF.

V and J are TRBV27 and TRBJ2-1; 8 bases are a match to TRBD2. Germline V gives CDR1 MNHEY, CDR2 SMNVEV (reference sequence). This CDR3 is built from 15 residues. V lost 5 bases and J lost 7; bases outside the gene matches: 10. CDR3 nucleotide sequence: TGTGCCAGCAGTGCTCGCCGGGAGGGCCGTAATGAGCAGTTCTTC. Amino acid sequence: CASSARREGRNEQFF.

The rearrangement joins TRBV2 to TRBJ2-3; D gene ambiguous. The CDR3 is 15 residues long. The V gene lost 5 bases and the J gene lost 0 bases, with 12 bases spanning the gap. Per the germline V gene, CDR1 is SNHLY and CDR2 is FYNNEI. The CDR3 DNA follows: TGTGCCAGCAGTTTGACAACGAGTAGCACAGATACGCAGTATTTT. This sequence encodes CASSLTTSSTDTQYF. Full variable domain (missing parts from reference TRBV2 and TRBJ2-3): EPEVTQTPSHQVTQMGQEVILRCVPISNHLYFYWYRQILGQKVEFLVSFYNNEISEKSEIFDDQFSVERPDGSNFTLKIRSTKLEDSAMYFCASSLTTSSTDTQYFGPGTRLTVL.

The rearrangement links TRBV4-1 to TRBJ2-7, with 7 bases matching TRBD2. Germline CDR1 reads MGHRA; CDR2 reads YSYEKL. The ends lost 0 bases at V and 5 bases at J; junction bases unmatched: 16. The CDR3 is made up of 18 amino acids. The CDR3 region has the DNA TGCGCCAGCAGCCAAGATAGGTTGGGCGGGAGTGGGCCAAACGAGCAGTACTTC. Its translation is CASSQDRLGGSGPNEQYF.

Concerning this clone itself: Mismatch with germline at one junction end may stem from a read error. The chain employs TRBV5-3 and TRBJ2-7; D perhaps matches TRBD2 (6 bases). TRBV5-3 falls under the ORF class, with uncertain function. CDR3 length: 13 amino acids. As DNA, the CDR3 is TGCCTAAGTCCTAGCGAGAAGACCTACGAGCAGTACTTC. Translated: CLSPSEKTYEQYF.

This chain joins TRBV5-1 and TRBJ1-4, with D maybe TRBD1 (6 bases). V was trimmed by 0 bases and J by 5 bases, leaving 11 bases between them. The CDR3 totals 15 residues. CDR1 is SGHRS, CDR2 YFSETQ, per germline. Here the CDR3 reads CASSLAAGTNEKLFF. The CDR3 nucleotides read TGCGCCAGCAGCTTGGCGGCGGGGACAAATGAAAAACTGTTTTTT.

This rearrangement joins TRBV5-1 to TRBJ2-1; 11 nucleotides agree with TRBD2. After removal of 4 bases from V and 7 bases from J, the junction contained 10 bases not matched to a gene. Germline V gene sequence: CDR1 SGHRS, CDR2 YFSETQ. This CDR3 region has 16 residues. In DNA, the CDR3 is TGCGCCAGCAGCGGGGGTAGCGGGAGGGCCGAAAATGAGCAGTTCTTC. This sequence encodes CASSGGSGRAENEQFF.

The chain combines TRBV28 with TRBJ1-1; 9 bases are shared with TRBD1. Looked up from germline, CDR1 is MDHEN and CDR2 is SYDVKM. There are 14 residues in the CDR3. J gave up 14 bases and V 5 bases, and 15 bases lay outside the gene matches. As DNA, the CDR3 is TGTGCCAGCAGTGATTACCGGGACAGGGAGGAACAATTCTTT. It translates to CASSDYRDREEQFF.

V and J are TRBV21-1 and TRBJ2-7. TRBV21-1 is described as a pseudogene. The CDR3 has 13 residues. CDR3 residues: CASNWTGSYEQYF. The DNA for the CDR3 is TGTGCCAGCAACTGGACGGGCTCCTACGAGCAGTACTTC.

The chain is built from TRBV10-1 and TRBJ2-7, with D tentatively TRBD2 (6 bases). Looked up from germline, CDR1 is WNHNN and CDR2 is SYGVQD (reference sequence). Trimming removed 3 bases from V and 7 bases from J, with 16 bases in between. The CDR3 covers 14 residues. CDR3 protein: CASSEGGNPREQYF. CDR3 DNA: TGCGCCAGCAGTGAAGGCGGGAACCCTCGGGAGCAGTACTTC.

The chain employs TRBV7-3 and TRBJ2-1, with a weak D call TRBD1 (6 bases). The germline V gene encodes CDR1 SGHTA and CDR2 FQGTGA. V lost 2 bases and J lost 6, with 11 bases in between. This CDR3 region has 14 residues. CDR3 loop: CASSLLGAVNEQFF. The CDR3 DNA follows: TGTGCCAGCAGCTTATTGGGGGCCGTCAATGAGCAGTTCTTC.

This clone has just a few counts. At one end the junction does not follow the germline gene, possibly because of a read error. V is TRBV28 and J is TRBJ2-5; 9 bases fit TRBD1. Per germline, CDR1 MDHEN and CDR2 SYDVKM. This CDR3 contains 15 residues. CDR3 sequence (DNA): TGTGCCAGCAGTTTATTGGGGACAGGGCAAGGGACCCAGTACTTC. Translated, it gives CASSLLGTGQGTQYF.

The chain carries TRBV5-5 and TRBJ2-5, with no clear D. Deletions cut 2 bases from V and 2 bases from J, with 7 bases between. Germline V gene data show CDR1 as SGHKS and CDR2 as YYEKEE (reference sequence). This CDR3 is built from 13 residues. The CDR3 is CASSFPGQETQYF. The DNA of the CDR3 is TGTGCCAGCAGCTTTCCAGGTCAAGAGACCCAGTACTTC.